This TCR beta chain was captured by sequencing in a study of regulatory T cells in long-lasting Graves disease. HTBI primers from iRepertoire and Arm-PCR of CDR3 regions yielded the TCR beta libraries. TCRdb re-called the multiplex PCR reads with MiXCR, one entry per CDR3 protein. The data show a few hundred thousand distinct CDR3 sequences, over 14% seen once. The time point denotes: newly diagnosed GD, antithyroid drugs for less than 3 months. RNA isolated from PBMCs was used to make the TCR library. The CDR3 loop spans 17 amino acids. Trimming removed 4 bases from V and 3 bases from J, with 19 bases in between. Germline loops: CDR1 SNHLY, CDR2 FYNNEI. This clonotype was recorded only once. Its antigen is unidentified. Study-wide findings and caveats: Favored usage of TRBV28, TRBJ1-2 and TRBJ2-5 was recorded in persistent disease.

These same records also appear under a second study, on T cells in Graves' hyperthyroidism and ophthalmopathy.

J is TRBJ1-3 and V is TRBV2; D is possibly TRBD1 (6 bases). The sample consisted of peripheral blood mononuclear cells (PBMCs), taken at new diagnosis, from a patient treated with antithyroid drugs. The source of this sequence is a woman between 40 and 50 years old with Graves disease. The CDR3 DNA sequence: TGTGCCAGCAGTGGACTGGGGGCAGGGCAACGTGGAAACACCATATATTTT. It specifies CASSGLGAGQRGNTIYF. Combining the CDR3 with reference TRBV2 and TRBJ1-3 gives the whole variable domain EPEVTQTPSHQVTQMGQEVILRCVPISNHLYFYWYRQILGQKVEFLVSFYNNEISEKSEIFDDQFSVERPDGSNFTLKIRSTKLEDSAMYFCASSGLGAGQRGNTIYFGEGSWLTVV.